This TCR beta chain was obtained from a study of T cell changes during pregnancy in multiple sclerosis. Only in-frame clones appear in the TCRdb table, and some are missing; sequencing was by immunoSEQ multiplex PCR. The repertoire holds roughly 89,000 clones, with about 94% as singletons. This clone has a handful of counts. This sample comprised peripheral blood, obtained in the third trimester of pregnancy. This clonotype originated in a female donor with multiple sclerosis, enrolled in a pregnancy study.

DNA for the CDR3: TGTGCCAGTTCCCGGGACACTAAAGAGACCCAGTACTTC. Translating it yields CASSRDTKETQYF. The rearrangement uses TRBV11-2 and TRBJ2-5; D may be TRBD1 (6 bases). From germline, CDR1 is SGHAT and CDR2 FQNNGV. V was cut by 9 bases and J by 3 bases, with 14 bases left in between. This CDR3 is 13 amino acids long. Full variable domain (rest looked up from reference TRBV11-2 and TRBJ2-5): EAGVAQSPRYKIIEKRQSVAFWCNPISGHATLYWYQQILGQGPKLLIQFQNNGVVDDSQLPKDRFSAERLKGVDSTLKIQPAKLEDSAVYLCASSRDTKETQYFGPGTRLLVL.